What follows are 20 T cell receptor beta chains derived from one specimen sequenced in a study of CD8 T cells in Susac syndrome. Reverse transcription of roughly 0.5 to 1 ug RNA was carried out with random hexamers. TCRdb reprocessed the immunoSEQ multiplex PCR reads via MiXCR and lists one record per CDR3 protein. The sample carries 100,000 to 150,000 distinct CDR3 sequences, around 94% recorded once. Sequenced sample: CD4+ T cells from PBMCs. The receptor source for this set is a human donor in good health.

The sample holds one count of this clonotype. The rearrangement uses TRBV7-2 and TRBJ2-3; 10 positions match TRBD2. Germline lookup yields CDR1 SGHTA and CDR2 FQGNSA. The CDR3 is made up of 15 amino acids. With 6 bases clipped from V and 6 bases from J, the junction kept 9 bases outside the gene matches. The CDR3 sequence: CASRLLAGVLDTQYF. CDR3 DNA: TGTGCCAGCAGACTTCTAGCGGGAGTTCTGGATACGCAGTATTTT.

The rearrangement links TRBV5-1 to TRBJ1-1, with 7 positions matching TRBD1. The CDR3 length is 16 residues. After removal of 0 bases from V and 4 bases from J, the junction contained 9 bases not matched to a gene. Per germline, CDR1 SGHRS and CDR2 YFSETQ. CDR3 protein: CASSLAERGLGTEAFF. As DNA, the CDR3 is TGCGCCAGCAGCTTGGCCGAGAGGGGGCTGGGCACTGAAGCTTTCTTT.

On this clonotype: One end of the junction fails to match germline, which may point to a read error. The rearrangement links TRBV20-1 to TRBJ1-4, with 7 bases identical to TRBD1. Germline CDR1 DFQATT, CDR2 SNEGSKA (reference sequence). The CDR3 runs 16 residues. The CDR3, as DNA: TGCAGTGCTAGAGCGGCAGGGGGTAGGGGGAATGACAAACTGTTTTTT. Its protein is CSARAAGGRGNDKLFF.

This chain links TRBV3-1 with TRBJ1-1; D is unresolved. Trimming took off 1 base at V and 8 bases at J, with 8 bases between the two ends. This CDR3 comprises 12 residues. CDR1 is LGHDT, CDR2 YNNKEL, per germline (reference sequence). The DNA for the CDR3 is TGTGCCAGCAGCCAAGCAGGCAGAGAAGCTTTCTTT. This sequence encodes CASSQAGREAFF.

This sequence joins TRBV6-1 and TRBJ2-7; no firm D call. From germline, CDR1 is MNHNS and CDR2 SASEGT. CDR3 length: 15 amino acids. V gave up 4 bases and J gave up 6 bases, with 19 bases separating them. This chain's CDR3 is CASSGSPPLNGEQYF. The DNA for the CDR3 is TGTGCCAGCAGTGGATCTCCGCCCCTTAATGGCGAGCAGTACTTC.

This chain connects TRBV29-1 to TRBJ2-7; no definite D call. Trimming took off 8 bases at V and 2 bases at J, with 13 bases between the two ends. The germline gives CDR1 SQVTM, CDR2 ANQGSEA. The CDR3 contains 12 residues. The CDR3 nucleotides are TGCAGCTTTTGGGATTACACCTACGAGCAGTACTTC. Protein: CSFWDYTYEQYF.

V usage is TRBV18 and J usage is TRBJ2-3, with D unresolved. The CDR3 runs 11 residues. The V gene's germline CDR1 is KGHSH and CDR2 LQKENI. V shed 5 bases and J shed 2 bases, with 2 bases lying between them. CDR3 bases: TGTGCCAGCTCAACCACAGATACGCAGTATTTT. Translating gives CASSTTDTQYF.

The rearrangement uses TRBV7-2 and TRBJ2-7, with a weak D call TRBD2 (5 bases). The germline V and J ends were trimmed by 5 bases and 7 bases, with 12 bases remaining between them. CDR3 length equals 12 residues. CDR1 is SGHTA, CDR2 FQGNSA, per germline. CDR3 region: CASSPYSGEQYF. CDR3 DNA sequence: TGTGCCAGCAGCCCATACTCGGGGGAGCAGTACTTC.

The chain links TRBV5-1 to TRBJ1-4; possible D gene TRBD1, 5 bases. The CDR3 has 16 residues. Germline V CDR1 and CDR2: SGHRS, YFSETQ. Between the trimmed V and J ends, which lost 0 bases and 8 bases, there was a span of 17 bases. The CDR3: CASSLARGGYEEKLFF. DNA for the CDR3: TGCGCCAGCAGCTTGGCCCGGGGGGGTTACGAGGAAAAACTGTTTTTT.

The gene calls are TRBV19 and TRBJ1-2; weak D call: TRBD1 (6 bases). Germline V CDR1 and CDR2: LNHDA, SQIVND (reference sequence). Deletions cut 5 bases from V and 4 bases from J, with 14 bases between. The CDR3 is 14 amino acids. The CDR3 nucleotides read TGTGCCAGTAGTGCCGGACAGTACCCCTATGGCTACACCTTC. This translates into CASSAGQYPYGYTF.

CDR3 protein: CASSSTTDGNTIYF. The CDR3 DNA sequence: TGCGCCAGCAGCTCCACGACGGACGGAAACACCATATATTTT. This chain connects TRBV5-1 to TRBJ1-3; the D is unclear. CDR3 size: 14 residues. Looked up from germline, CDR1 is SGHRS and CDR2 is YFSETQ. Trimming stripped 3 bases from V and 4 bases from J, with 11 bases between.

The V call is TRBV12-3 or TRBV12-4, the J call TRBJ2-2; 8 bases match TRBD2. V shed 3 bases, J shed 6 bases, and the junction held 12 bases outside the gene matches. The CDR3 runs to 17 residues. The CDR3 spells CASSFEAGAGLPGELFF. CDR3 sequence (DNA): TGTGCCAGCAGTTTCGAAGCGGGAGCTGGTCTTCCCGGGGAGCTGTTTTTT.

Only one count was recorded for this clonotype. The chain joins TRBV5-1 to TRBJ2-1; D is undetermined. The CDR3 loop spans 15 amino acids. Germline loops: CDR1 SGHRS, CDR2 YFSETQ. Trimming removed 1 base at V and 0 bases at J, with 8 bases between. This chain's CDR3 is CASSLNVGSYNEQFF. CDR3 DNA: TGCGCCAGCAGCTTGAATGTCGGCTCCTACAATGAGCAGTTCTTC. Variable domain in full (rest from reference TRBV5-1 and TRBJ2-1): KAGVTQTPRYLIKTRGQQVTLSCSPISGHRSVSWYQQTPGQGLQFLFEYFSETQRNKGNFPGRFSGRQFSNSRSEMNVSTLELGDSALYLCASSLNVGSYNEQFFGPGTRLTVL.

This clonotype was counted a single time. V is TRBV4-3 and J is TRBJ2-5; 8 bases agree with TRBD2. The CDR3 runs to 13 residues. The germline V gene has CDR1 LGHNA and CDR2 YSLEER. With 2 bases clipped from V and 5 bases from J, the junction kept 1 base outside the gene matches. CDR3 amino acids: CASSQREGETQYF. The CDR3 bases are TGCGCCAGCAGCCAACGGGAGGGGGAGACCCAGTACTTC.

The chain couples TRBV20-1 to TRBJ1-1; 9 nucleotides agree with TRBD1. Germline V lookup: CDR1 DFQATT, CDR2 SNEGSKA (reference sequence). V trimming: 2 bases; J trimming: 2 bases; junction bases outside the gene matches: 15. This CDR3 spans 18 amino acids. CDR3 DNA: TGCAGTGCTAGACCTCGTTACAGGGGGCTGGCGGCAAACACTGAAGCTTTCTTT. It yields the protein CSARPRYRGLAANTEAFF.

The chain uses TRBV5-1 and TRBJ2-2, with D possibly being TRBD1 (6 bases). The length of the CDR3 is 16 residues. Germline CDR1 SGHRS, CDR2 YFSETQ. The V and J ends lost 2 bases and 1 base respectively, with 12 bases between them. This chain's CDR3 is CASSLQGVGNTGELFF. Written as DNA, the CDR3 is TGCGCCAGCAGCTTACAGGGAGTAGGGAACACCGGGGAGCTGTTTTTT.

The J gene is TRBJ2-7, the V gene TRBV3-1, with TRBD1 matching over 8 bases. CDR1 is LGHDT, CDR2 YNNKEL, per germline (reference sequence). The CDR3 runs 14 residues. The trim removed 2 bases at V and 1 base at J, leaving 1 base unmatched. The CDR3 sequence: CASSQRTGSYEQYF. DNA of the CDR3: TGTGCCAGCAGCCAACGGACAGGGTCCTACGAGCAGTACTTC.

This clonotype was observed a single time. The genes are TRBV5-4 and TRBJ1-2; D is possibly TRBD1 (6 bases). V was cut by 1 base and J by 8 bases, with 12 bases left in between. The CDR3 totals 13 residues. CDR1 and CDR2 (germline): SGHNT, YYREEE (reference sequence). The CDR3 here is CASSLRRDNGYTF. CDR3 coding DNA: TGTGCCAGCAGCTTGAGGAGGGACAACGGCTACACCTTC.

The chain links TRBV7-9 to TRBJ1-1; 8 positions match TRBD1. Germline V gene lookup returns CDR1 SEHNR and CDR2 FQNEAQ (reference sequence). The CDR3 has 14 amino acids. J gave up 4 bases and V 2 bases, and 3 bases lay outside the gene matches. For the CDR3, the DNA is TGTGCCAGCAGCTTACGGACAGGGCGCACTGAAGCTTTCTTT. Its protein product is CASSLRTGRTEAFF.

The rearrangement uses TRBV5-1 and TRBJ2-7; D may be TRBD1 (9 bases). Germline lookup yields CDR1 SGHRS and CDR2 YFSETQ. The CDR3 has 19 amino acids. V was shortened by 4 bases and J by 6 bases, with 32 bases between the two germline ends. DNA for the CDR3: TGCGCCAGCAGCCACTCCGGGGGGGGACAGGGTAGTTATGTCATCGAGCAGTACTTC. Residues: CASSHSGGGQGSYVIEQYF.